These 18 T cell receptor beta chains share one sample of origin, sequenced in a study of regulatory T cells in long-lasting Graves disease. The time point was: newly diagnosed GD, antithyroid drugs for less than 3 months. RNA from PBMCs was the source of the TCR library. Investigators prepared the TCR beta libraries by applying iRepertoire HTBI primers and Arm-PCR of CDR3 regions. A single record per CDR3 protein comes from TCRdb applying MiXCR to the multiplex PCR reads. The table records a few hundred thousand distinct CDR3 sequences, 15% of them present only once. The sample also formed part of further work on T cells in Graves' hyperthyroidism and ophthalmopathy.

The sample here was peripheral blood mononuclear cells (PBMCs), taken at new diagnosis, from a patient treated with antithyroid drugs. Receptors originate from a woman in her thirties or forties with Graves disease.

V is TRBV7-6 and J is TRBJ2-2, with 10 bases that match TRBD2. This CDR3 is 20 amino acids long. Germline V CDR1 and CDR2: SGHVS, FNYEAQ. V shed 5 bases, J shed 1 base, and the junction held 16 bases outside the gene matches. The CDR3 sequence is CASSRYQGLARGMNTGELFF. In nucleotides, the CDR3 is TGTGCCAGCAGCCGATACCAGGGACTAGCGAGGGGAATGAACACCGGGGAGCTGTTTTTT. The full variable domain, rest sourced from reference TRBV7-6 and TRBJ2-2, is GAGVSQSPRYKVTKRGQDVALRCDPISGHVSLYWYRQALGQGPEFLTYFNYEAQQDKSGLPNDRFSAERPEGSISTLTIQRTEQRDSAMYRCASSRYQGLARGMNTGELFFGEGSRLTVL.

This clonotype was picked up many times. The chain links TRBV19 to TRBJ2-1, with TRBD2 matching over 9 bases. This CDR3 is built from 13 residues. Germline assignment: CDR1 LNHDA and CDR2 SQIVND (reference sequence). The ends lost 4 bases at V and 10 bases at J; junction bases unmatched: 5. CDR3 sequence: CASSTLAGVEQFF. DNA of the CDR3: TGTGCCAGTAGTACGTTAGCGGGAGTGGAGCAGTTCTTC.

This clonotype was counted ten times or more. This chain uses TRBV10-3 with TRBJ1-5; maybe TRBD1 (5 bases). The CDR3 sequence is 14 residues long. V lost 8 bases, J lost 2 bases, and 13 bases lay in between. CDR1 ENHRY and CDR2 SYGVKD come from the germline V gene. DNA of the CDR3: TGTGCCATCGGTCAAGGGGATGGCAATCAGCCCCAGCATTTT. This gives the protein CAIGQGDGNQPQHF.

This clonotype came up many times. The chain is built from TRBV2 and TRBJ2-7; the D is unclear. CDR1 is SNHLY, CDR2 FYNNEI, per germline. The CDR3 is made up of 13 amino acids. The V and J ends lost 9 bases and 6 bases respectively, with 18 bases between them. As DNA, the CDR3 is TGTGCCAGTGAGGAAAACCACTGGGGCGAGCAGTACTTC. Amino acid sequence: CASEENHWGEQYF. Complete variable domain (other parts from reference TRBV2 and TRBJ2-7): EPEVTQTPSHQVTQMGQEVILRCVPISNHLYFYWYRQILGQKVEFLVSFYNNEISEKSEIFDDQFSVERPDGSNFTLKIRSTKLEDSAMYFCASEENHWGEQYFGPGTRLTVT.

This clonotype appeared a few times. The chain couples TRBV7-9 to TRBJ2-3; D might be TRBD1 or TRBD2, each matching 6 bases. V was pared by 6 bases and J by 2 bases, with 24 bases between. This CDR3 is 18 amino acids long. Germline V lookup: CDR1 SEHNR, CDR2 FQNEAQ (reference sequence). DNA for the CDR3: TGTGCCAGCAGAGTACCGGGACTCATCGGGGGCACCACAGATACGCAGTATTTT. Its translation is CASRVPGLIGGTTDTQYF.

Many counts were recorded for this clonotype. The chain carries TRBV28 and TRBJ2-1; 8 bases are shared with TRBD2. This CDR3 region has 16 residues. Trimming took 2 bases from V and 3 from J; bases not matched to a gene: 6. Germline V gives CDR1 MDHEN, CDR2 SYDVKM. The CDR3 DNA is TGTGCCAGCAGTTTAACTAGCGGAAACCGCTACAATGAGCAGTTCTTC. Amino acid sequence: CASSLTSGNRYNEQFF.

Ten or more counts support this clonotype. As DNA, the CDR3 is TGTGCCAGCAGCTGGGTGGAGGGAGGGAGCACAGATACGCAGTATTTT. This gives the protein CASSWVEGGSTDTQYF. The rearrangement joins TRBV11-2 to TRBJ2-3, with 7 bases fitting TRBD2. With 4 bases clipped from V and 0 bases from J, the junction kept 7 bases outside the gene matches. Germline assignment: CDR1 SGHAT and CDR2 FQNNGV. The CDR3 covers 16 residues.

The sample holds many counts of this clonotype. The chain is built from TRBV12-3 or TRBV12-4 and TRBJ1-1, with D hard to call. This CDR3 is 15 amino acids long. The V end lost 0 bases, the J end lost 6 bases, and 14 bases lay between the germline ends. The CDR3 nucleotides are TGTGCCAGCAGTTTAGCCGGACCGGCTGGCGCTGAAGCTTTCTTT. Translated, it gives CASSLAGPAGAEAFF.

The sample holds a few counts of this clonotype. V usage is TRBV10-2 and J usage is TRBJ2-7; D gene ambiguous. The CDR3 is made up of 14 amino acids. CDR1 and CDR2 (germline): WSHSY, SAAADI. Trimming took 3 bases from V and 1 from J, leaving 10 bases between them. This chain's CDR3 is CASSDNKRSYEQYF. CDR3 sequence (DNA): TGCGCCAGCAGTGATAATAAGAGATCCTACGAGCAGTACTTC.

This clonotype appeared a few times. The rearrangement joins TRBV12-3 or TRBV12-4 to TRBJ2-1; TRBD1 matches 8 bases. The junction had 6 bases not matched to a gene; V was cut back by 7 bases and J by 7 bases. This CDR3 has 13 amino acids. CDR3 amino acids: CASNRGSGNEQFF. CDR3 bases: TGTGCCAGCAACAGGGGGAGTGGAAATGAGCAGTTCTTC.

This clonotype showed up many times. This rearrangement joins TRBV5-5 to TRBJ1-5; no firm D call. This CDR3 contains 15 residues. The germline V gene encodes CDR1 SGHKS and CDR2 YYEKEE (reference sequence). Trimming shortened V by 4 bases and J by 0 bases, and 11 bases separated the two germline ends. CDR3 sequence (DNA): TGTGCCAGCAGCCCGGATCCAAATAGCAATCAGCCCCAGCATTTT. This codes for CASSPDPNSNQPQHF.

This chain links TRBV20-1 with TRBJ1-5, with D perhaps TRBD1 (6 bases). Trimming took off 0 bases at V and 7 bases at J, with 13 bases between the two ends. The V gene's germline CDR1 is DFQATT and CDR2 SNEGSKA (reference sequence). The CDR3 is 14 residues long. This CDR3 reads CSARDRIRGQPQHF. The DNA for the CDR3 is TGCAGTGCTAGAGATCGAATCAGGGGCCAGCCCCAGCATTTT.

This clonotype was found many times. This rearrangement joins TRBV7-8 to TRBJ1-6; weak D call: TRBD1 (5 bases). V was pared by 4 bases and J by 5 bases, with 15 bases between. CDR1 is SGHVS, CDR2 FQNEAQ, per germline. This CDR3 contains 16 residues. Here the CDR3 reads CASSSVPQGNNSPLHF. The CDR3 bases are TGTGCCAGCAGCTCGGTACCCCAGGGAAATAATTCACCCCTCCACTTT.

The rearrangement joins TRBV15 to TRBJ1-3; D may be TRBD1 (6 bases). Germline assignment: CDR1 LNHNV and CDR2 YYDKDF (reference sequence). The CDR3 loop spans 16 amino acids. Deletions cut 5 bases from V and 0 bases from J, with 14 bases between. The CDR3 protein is CATSPPTGISGNTIYF. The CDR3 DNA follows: TGTGCCACCAGCCCCCCGACAGGAATCTCTGGAAACACCATATATTTT. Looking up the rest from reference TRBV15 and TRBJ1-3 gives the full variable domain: DAMVIQNPRYQVTQFGKPVTLSCSQTLNHNVMYWYQQKSSQAPKLLFHYYDKDFNNEADTPDNFQSRRPNTSFCFLDIRSPGLGDTAMYLCATSPPTGISGNTIYFGEGSWLTVV.

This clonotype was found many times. CDR3 sequence: CASSPDRGSTDTQYF. The CDR3 DNA reads TGTGCCAGCTCACCGGACAGGGGTAGCACAGATACGCAGTATTTT. This chain uses TRBV18 with TRBJ2-3, with TRBD1 matching over 9 bases. CDR1 KGHSH and CDR2 LQKENI come from the germline V gene. With V trimmed by 3 bases and J by 0 bases, 1 base remained unmatched. The CDR3 spans 15 residues.

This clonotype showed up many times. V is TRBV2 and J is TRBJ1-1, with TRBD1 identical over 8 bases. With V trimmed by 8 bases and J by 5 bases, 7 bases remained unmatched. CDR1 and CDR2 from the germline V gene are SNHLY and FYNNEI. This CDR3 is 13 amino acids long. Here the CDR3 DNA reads TGTGCCAGCGGCTGGACAGGGCGGACTGAAGCTTTCTTT. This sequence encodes CASGWTGRTEAFF.

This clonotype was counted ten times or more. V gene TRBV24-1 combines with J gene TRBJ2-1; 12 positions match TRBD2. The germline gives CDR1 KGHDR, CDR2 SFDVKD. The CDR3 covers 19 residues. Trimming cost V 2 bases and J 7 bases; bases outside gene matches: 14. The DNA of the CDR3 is TGTGCCACCAGTGATTATCGGCTTCGCGGGACTAGCGGGTCTAATGAGCAGTTCTTC. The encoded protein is CATSDYRLRGTSGSNEQFF.

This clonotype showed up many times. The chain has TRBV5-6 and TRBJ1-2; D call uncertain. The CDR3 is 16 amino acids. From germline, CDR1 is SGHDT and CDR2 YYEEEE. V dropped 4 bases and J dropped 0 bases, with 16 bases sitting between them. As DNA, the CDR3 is TGTGCCAGCAGCGAGATTTGGCGGGGAGCTAACTATGGCTACACCTTC. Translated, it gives CASSEIWRGANYGYTF. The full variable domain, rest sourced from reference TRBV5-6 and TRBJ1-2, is DAGVTQSPTHLIKTRGQQVTLRCSPKSGHDTVSWYQQALGQGPQFIFQYYEEEERQRGNFPDRFSGHQFPNYSSELNVNALLLGDSALYLCASSEIWRGANYGYTFGSGTRLTVV.